This paragraph reports one TCR beta chain. This clonotype showed up just a few times. It lacks a known antigen. No much larger clone is present one base from it, and per-base qualities are unavailable. The junction shows trimming of 0 bases on V and 1 base on J, plus 16 bases between the germline ends. CDR1 and CDR2 are read off the germline V gene (reference sequence) as LGHDT and YNNKEL. The CDR3 starts with the cysteine, ends with the phenylalanine, and has 17 residues. The DNA shown is the 51-base CDR3, in frame from base 1. Receptor libraries were prepared by 5' RACE. Instrument used: NextSeq 500. In the TCR library protocol, a unique molecular identifier was attached to each TCR cDNA molecule so that PCR and sequencing errors could be corrected. The authors processed their data as follows. TCR identification, UMI-based error correction and CDR3 extraction were performed with Decombinator tools. Expanded TCRs were defined as those above a frequency of 2 per 1,000, corresponding to the top 1% of the tumor frequency distribution. Each repertoire was subsampled 100 times to 5,000 TCRs, after which Renyi diversity was computed with the R vegan package. CDR3 similarity networks were built from amino acid triplet string-kernel similarity, connecting CDR3s with pairwise similarity above 0.82. TCRdb reprocessing: public reads trimmed at Q25 with fastp, clones called with MiXCR, in-frame beta chains kept. When rows share a CDR3 protein, they turn into one entry using the most common DNA and genes. What appears here as the V and J calls and clone size reflects TCRdb's work, not the paper's. The sample data list just under 40,000 distinct CDR3 sequences, and 4.5% to 6% of these were observed just once. Clones ranked in the top ten supply 11% of the sample.

The data were obtained in a study of spatial heterogeneity in lung cancer (dated by TCRdb to between 2019 and 2020). Broadly, across the study: Beta-chain transcripts were consistently detected in greater numbers than alpha-chain transcripts, which likely reflects a higher abundance of beta-chain transcripts. Nonsynonymous mutation counts, determined by whole-exome sequencing of tumor tissue, were related to TCR repertoire features. Both alpha and beta chains were TCR-sequenced in around 220 tumor regions, 64 matched nontumor lung samples and roughly 50 PBMC samples obtained at surgery. In the raw uncorrected reads, each unique combination of TCR and UMI appeared on average more than ten times. In non-small cell lung cancer, the study made a quantitative comparison of TCR alpha and beta repertoires among multiple tumor regions, matched nontumor lung and blood. On the study overall, not on this receptor specifically: Confirming at a functional level the hypothesis that regional TCRs recognize regional mutations was considered to require additional single-cell paired TCR alpha and beta sequencing. Ubiquitous expanded tumor TCRs were detected in blood more often at tumor resection than at routine follow-up.

Explained via the paper, the time point label denotes: sample taken at primary tumor resection. For TCR sequencing, whole RNA was extracted from tumor and nontumor lung tissue, or from cryopreserved PBMC samples, and no cell sorting was done. The donors were around 69 patients from the lung TRACERx cohort who had early-stage, untreated non-small cell lung cancer. Patients were selected for TCR sequencing only if sufficient RNA was available from at least two tumor regions. The V and J genes are TRBV3-1 and TRBJ2-7; the D gene is unclear. This material consisted of PBMCs, taken at surgery. This TCR was recovered from a male donor with early-stage non-small cell lung cancer. At the DNA level, the sequence is TGTGCCAGCAGCCAAGACCTAAGACGGTCAGGTTCCTACGAGCAGTACTTC. Translated, this gives CASSQDLRRSGSYEQYF.